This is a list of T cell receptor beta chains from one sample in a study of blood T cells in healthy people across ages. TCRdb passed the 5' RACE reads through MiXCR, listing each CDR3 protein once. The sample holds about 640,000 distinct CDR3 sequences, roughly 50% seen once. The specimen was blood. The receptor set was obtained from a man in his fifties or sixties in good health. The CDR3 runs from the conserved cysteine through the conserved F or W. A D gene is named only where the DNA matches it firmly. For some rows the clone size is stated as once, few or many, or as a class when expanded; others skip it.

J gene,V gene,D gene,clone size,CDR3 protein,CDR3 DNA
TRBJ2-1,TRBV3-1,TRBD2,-,CASSQDILAGDYNEQFF,TGTGCCAGCAGCCAAGATATCCTAGCGGGGGACTACAATGAGCAGTTCTTC
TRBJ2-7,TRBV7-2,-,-,CASSLNYLSYEQYF,TGTGCCAGCAGCTTAAATTACTTAAGCTACGAGCAGTACTTC
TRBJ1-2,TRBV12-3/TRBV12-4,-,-,CASSWYREGYTF,TGTGCCAGCAGTTGGTACAGGGAGGGCTACACCTTC
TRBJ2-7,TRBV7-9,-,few,CASSSTAGKYEQYF,TGTGCCAGCAGCTCGACAGCTGGGAAGTACGAGCAGTACTTC
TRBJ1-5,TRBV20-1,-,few,CSASIRASGNQPQHF,TGCAGTGCTAGTATCAGGGCTTCGGGCAATCAGCCCCAGCATTTT
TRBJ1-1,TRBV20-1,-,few,CSAPRELNTEAFF,TGCAGTGCCCCCCGAGAACTGAACACTGAAGCTTTCTTT
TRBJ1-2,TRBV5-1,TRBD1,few,CASSLEGQGARGYTF,TGCGCCAGCAGCTTGGAAGGACAGGGGGCGCGAGGCTACACCTTC
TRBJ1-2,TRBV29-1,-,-,CSVEGRADYGYTF,TGCAGCGTTGAAGGCAGGGCGGACTATGGCTACACCTTC
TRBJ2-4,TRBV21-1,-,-,CASRGLAGELGAKNIQYF,TGTGCCAGCAGAGGACTAGCGGGGGAGCTGGGGGCCAAAAACATTCAGTACTTC
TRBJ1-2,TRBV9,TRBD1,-,CASSVGQGAHGYGYTF,TGTGCCAGCAGCGTCGGACAGGGGGCTCACGGCTATGGCTACACCTTC
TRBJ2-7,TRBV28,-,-,CASSSVARSYEQYF,TGTGCCAGCAGTTCCGTAGCCCGGTCCTACGAGCAGTACTTC
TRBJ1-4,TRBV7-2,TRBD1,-,CASSFRDRAEKLFF,TGTGCCAGCAGCTTCCGGGACAGGGCTGAAAAACTGTTTTTT
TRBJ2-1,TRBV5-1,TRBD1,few,CASAGTVINEQFF,TGCGCCAGCGCCGGGACAGTCATCAATGAGCAGTTCTTC
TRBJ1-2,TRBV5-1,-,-,CASSAEGRIEGTYGYTF,TGCGCCAGCAGCGCCGAGGGAAGGATCGAGGGGACCTATGGCTACACCTTC
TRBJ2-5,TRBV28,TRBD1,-,CASSPATGIETQYF,TGTGCCAGCAGTCCCGCGACAGGGATTGAGACCCAGTACTTC
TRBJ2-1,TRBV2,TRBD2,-,CASSSGTSSLNEQFF,TGTGCCAGCTCGTCCGGGACTAGTTCTTTGAATGAGCAGTTCTTC
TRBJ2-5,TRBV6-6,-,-,CASSSQGEETQYF,TGTGCCAGCAGTTCACAGGGCGAAGAGACCCAGTACTTC
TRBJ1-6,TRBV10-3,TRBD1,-,CAISRQGAGSPLHF,TGTGCCATCAGCCGACAGGGGGCTGGGTCACCCCTCCACTTT
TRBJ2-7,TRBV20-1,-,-,CSAGGKGGEQYF,TGCAGTGCCGGAGGGAAGGGGGGCGAGCAGTACTTC
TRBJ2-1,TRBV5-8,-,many,CASSQWAGEQFF,TGTGCCAGCAGCCAGTGGGCGGGGGAGCAGTTCTTC
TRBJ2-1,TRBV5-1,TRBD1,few,CASSSGTGTYNEQFF,TGTGCCAGCAGCTCCGGGACAGGGACCTACAATGAGCAGTTCTTC
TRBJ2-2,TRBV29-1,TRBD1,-,CSVGNRGQAGELFF,TGCAGCGTCGGGAACAGGGGGCAGGCCGGGGAGCTGTTTTTT
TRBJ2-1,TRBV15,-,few,CATSRVGTSRSYNEQFF,TGTGCCACCAGCAGAGTCGGCACTAGCCGGTCCTACAATGAGCAGTTCTTC
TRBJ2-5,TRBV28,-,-,CASSFRDVGTQYF,TGTGCCAGCAGTTTCAGGGATGTTGGGACCCAGTACTTC
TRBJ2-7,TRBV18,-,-,CASSPGQGGDYEQYF,TGTGCCAGCTCACCAGGACAGGGAGGGGACTACGAGCAGTACTTC
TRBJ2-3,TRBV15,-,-,CATSAGTYTDTQYF,TGTGCCACCAGCGCGGGGACATACACAGATACGCAGTATTTT
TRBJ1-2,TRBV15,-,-,CATSRDQEGHYGYTF,TGTGCCACCAGCAGAGATCAAGAGGGGCACTATGGCTACACCTTC
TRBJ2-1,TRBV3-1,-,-,CASSQDRGDEQFF,TGTGCCAGCAGCCAAGATCGAGGGGATGAGCAGTTCTTC
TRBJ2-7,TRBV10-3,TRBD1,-,CAISEPTPGQKNYEQYF,TGTGCCATCAGTGAGCCCACACCGGGACAGAAGAACTACGAGCAGTACTTC
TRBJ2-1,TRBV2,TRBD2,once,CAPGGAGGNEQFF,TGTGCCCCGGGGGGGGCCGGAGGAAATGAGCAGTTCTTC
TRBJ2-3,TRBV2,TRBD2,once,CASSEGGLAVDTQYF,TGTGCCAGCAGTGAAGGGGGCCTAGCGGTAGATACGCAGTATTTT
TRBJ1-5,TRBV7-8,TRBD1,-,CASSLLTGGNQPQHF,TGTGCCAGCAGCTTATTAACAGGGGGCAATCAGCCCCAGCATTTT
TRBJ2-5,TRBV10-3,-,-,CAISESRRNQETQYF,TGTGCCATCAGTGAGTCGAGGAGGAATCAAGAGACCCAGTACTTC
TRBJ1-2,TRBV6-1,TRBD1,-,CASRGPDRGLYGYTF,TGTGCCAGCAGGGGGCCGGACAGGGGTTTGTATGGCTACACCTTC
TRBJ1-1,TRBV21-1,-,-,CASSAKPGTGGGGAFF,TGTGCCAGCAGCGCGAAGCCCGGGACAGGGGGAGGTGGAGCTTTCTTT
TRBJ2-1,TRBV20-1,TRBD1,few,CSAEPGTGFDEQFF,TGCAGTGCCGAACCCGGGACAGGGTTCGATGAGCAGTTCTTC
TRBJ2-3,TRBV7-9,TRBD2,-,CASSPRGSGGTSTDTQYF,TGTGCCAGCAGCCCCCGGGGTAGCGGGGGGACTAGCACAGATACGCAGTATTTT
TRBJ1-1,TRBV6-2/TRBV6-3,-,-,CASRTRRGGTTEAFF,TGTGCCAGCAGGACACGGCGGGGGGGGACCACTGAAGCTTTCTTT
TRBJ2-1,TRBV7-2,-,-,CASSFRGRPPGNEQFF,TGTGCCAGCAGCTTCCGGGGCCGCCCTCCAGGCAATGAGCAGTTCTTC
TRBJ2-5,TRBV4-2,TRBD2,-,CASRGLEYDQETQYF,TGTGCCAGCCGGGGACTAGAGTACGACCAAGAGACCCAGTACTTC